Described below is a single TCR beta chain sequence and its context. Its antigen remains unidentified. Library prep was done by the immunoSEQ multiplex PCR assay. A mixture of 60 forward primers for TCR Vbeta segments and 13 reverse primers for TCR Jbeta segments was used in the multiplex PCR. The CDR3 region of rearranged TCR beta genes was amplified from genomic DNA by a multiplex PCR assay. Amplified TCR beta libraries were sequenced as 87-base-pair reads on the Illumina HiSeq System. Regarding the original processing steps: A later analysis tallied 75 million to 95 million unique TCR beta chains across the approximately 670 repertoires, and about 12 million of those chains were shared by two or more donors. Raw reads were error-corrected and collapsed into unique sequences by a nearest-neighbor algorithm in which closely related sequences were merged to remove PCR and sequencing errors. Alignment of CDR3 sequences to IMGT reference sequences was used to assign V, D and J gene segments. For a sequence to be retained, a match of at least six nucleotides to both a V gene segment and a J gene segment was required. Rearrangements were classified as productive when the CDR3 lacked stop codons and remained in frame with V and J, and all other rearrangements were classified as non-productive. Following IMGT convention, CDR3 was defined as the stretch from the second conserved V-encoded cysteine to the conserved J-encoded phenylalanine. Sequences without an unambiguous match to a single V gene segment were excluded from the earlier analysis of 500 to 700 of the donors. An earlier analysis of over 450 of the donors classified V segments as functional when productive rearrangements were above 56.7% and as segregating when the standard deviation between donors was above 5%. A statistical classification framework was built to diagnose cytomegalovirus status from the catalog of TCR beta chain sequences. In a later analysis, V and J genes were assigned by comparing TCR nucleotide sequences against IMGT/GENE-DB human TR gene sequences. Using the TCRdist pipeline, a later analysis assigned CDR3 sequences along with most-parsimonious VDJ recombination scenarios. In a later analysis, every TCR beta chain was defined by the combination of its CDR3 amino acid sequence and its V-gene family, and reads without a unique V-gene family were dropped. To address suspected cross-contamination and a sequencing artifact, a later analysis removed several hundred highly shared, low-generation-probability nucleotide sequences. In a later analysis, a clonal expansion index was calculated for each public chain from normalized within-repertoire ranks of inferred template counts. In a later analysis, generation probabilities were computed using a VDJ recombination model fitted to out-of-frame rearrangements, and the results were checked against IGoR. Hypergeometric tests were used in a later analysis to score TCR-TCR, TCR-HLA and TCR-CMV co-occurrence, with a repertoire-size bias correction applied to the TCR pairs. To estimate false discovery rates, a later analysis permuted the HLA or CMV assignments 20 times. A later analysis grouped co-occurring TCRs with DBSCAN, adding TCRdist sequence similarity when clustering within HLA-allele-positive subsets. Repertoires with fewer than 30,000 or more than 120,000 public chains, plus five repertoires with anomalous nucleotide sharing, were excluded from co-occurrence clustering. In TCRdb, the immuneACCESS table is reduced to in-frame sequences with V and J assigned. These tables do not hold every clone; where another copy was compared, an unresolved V gene accounts for under half, and the others remain unexplained. That table is the source of V, J and clone size, and D and trimming were worked out from the DNA. The table kept for this sample lists tens of thousands of clones. The ten largest clones represent 1.1% of the sample.

CDR1 KGHSH and CDR2 LQKENI were looked up in the germline V gene. V is cut by 1 base and J by 8 bases, and the space between the germline ends is 20 bases. Reading from cysteine to phenylalanine, the CDR3 counts 16 amino acids. Only the CDR3 DNA is retained, 48 bases long and in frame from the first base. The data were obtained in a study of cytomegalovirus exposure and HLA in healthy donors (dated by TCRdb to 2016 to 2017). Notes on the research overall: According to an earlier analysis of 587 of the donors, 150 million to 200 million T cells yielded some 120 million unique TCR beta sequences and approximately 280 Gb of sequence data. An early release that covered some 630 HLA-typed donors contained about 300 gigabases of sequencing data and 85 million to 100 million unique TCR sequences. Of the approximately 370 genotyped donors, 81% were placed in the genetic ancestry cluster associated with self-reported Caucasian donors. The study was designed to test whether signatures of past pathogen exposure could be identified by cataloging public T cell receptors. The T cell repertoires of 700 or so subjects were profiled by immunosequencing and related to cytomegalovirus serostatus. In addition to the first cohort of 650 to 800 subjects, a separate validation cohort of approximately 110 different subjects was used. The study combined high-throughput TCR immunosequencing, statistical association of individual TCRs with disease status, and machine learning to predict cytomegalovirus infection status. In a later analysis, previously published TCR beta repertoires from more than 500 donors were re-analyzed and high-resolution HLA genotyping was added so that TCR occurrence patterns could be studied. In the later analysis, no new phenotypic data were used to find candidate immune exposures; instead, reliance was placed on TCR beta sequences and their occurrence across donors. In an earlier analysis of roughly 600 of the donors, high-throughput TCR beta sequencing was used to judge whether each TCR beta V gene segment behaved as functional or pseudogenic. Donor age, sex, ethnicity and CMV serostatus were compiled alongside the repertoire data. In a later genetic analysis, genome-wide SNP genotypes for about 65% of the 666 donors were used, and that subset was treated as a discovery cohort. Every discovery cohort repertoire had been produced on one sequencing platform. Both class I and class II loci were covered by HLA typing, at four-digit resolution. Typing coverage differed by locus: A, B, C, DRB1 and DQB1 were typed in roughly 629-640 donors, DQA1 in about 550, DPA1 in around 600, and DPB1 in roughly 470. Because of strong linkage in the cohort, 5 or 6 DR-DQ haplotypes were treated as single units for association and clustering. Among roughly 370 genotyped donors of the cohort, an average of about 240,000 unique TCR beta nucleotide sequences were sequenced per donor, roughly 20% of them non-productive.

In total, fewer than 750 healthy bone marrow donors made up the cohort. Cohort members were all nominally healthy when sampled, although unrecorded immune exposures were likely present. The donor tested CMV seronegative and was one of the 352 seronegative cohort members. A peripheral blood sample was provided by each donor, and peripheral blood mononuclear cells were used for TCR beta sequencing. Genomic DNA was extracted from the blood cell samples with the Qiagen DNeasy Blood Extraction Kit. What the research found in general, with its limitations: Immune exposure information for the cohort was limited to CMV serostatus. Most TCR sequences were seen in very few donors, while some public TCRs were found in many individuals. A later analysis found that HLA-associated TCR beta chains were more clonally expanded and had lower generation probabilities than equally common non-associated chains. According to a later analysis, TCR association rates differed among HLA loci, with DRB1 alleles showing the most associated TCRs and HLA-C alleles showing the fewest. Assigning TCR associations to individual alleles was difficult when HLA alleles, especially DR and DQ, strongly co-occurred. Linkage disequilibrium might explain the correlated functional status among segregating V segments, but an unknown experimental factor could not be excluded. In an earlier analysis of more than 500 of the donors, most TCR beta V segments appeared in productive rearrangements about 90% or about 30% of the time, broadly matching IMGT annotations. The study listed 150 to 200 TCR beta chains as associated with cytomegalovirus. A further reported finding was that TCR beta sequences accurately predicted the HLA-A and HLA-B alleles for most subjects in the first cohort. Cytomegalovirus status was reported to be diagnosed by the classifier with high specificity and sensitivity in both the original and validation cohorts. Sequencing depth was assumed to be roughly uniform across donors in the presence/absence analyses, though that assumption may not hold. HLA typing was unavailable for some donors at each locus, so association tests used only the typed subset. Because counts were too low, approximately 18 rarely observed V segments, including chromosome 9 orphons, were excluded from the earlier analysis of fewer than 650 of the donors. An association between a missense DCLRE1C variant and V-gene and J-gene trimming of TCR beta chains was found in a later genetic analysis and replicated in an independent cohort. At a false discovery rate of 0.05, a later analysis linked 16,000 or so TCR beta sequences to specific HLA alleles. A later analysis found that most CMV-associated TCR beta chains appeared HLA-restricted, with HLA associations seemingly driven largely by CMV exposure. The authors suggested that the approach could potentially be generalized to other disease states and immunological phenotypes. According to a later genetic analysis, donors in an Asian-associated ancestry cluster had fewer N-insertions in productive TCRs than the roughly 660-donor mean. Only TCR beta chains were sequenced in this cohort, and the absence of alpha or paired-chain data limited detectable features. A later analysis reported that several top co-occurrence clusters appeared linked to parvovirus B19, influenza, CMV and Epstein-Barr virus. Some IMGT-functional V segments, including TRBV6-2 and TRBV6-3, could not be distinguished by the 87-base-pair reads and were therefore excluded. A cluster of highly shared sequence variants was judged likely to represent a technical artifact of the sequencing pipeline. In vitro tests confirmed that three of the cytomegalovirus-associated TCR beta chains recognize cytomegalovirus antigens.

This sequence uses TRBV18 and TRBJ1-1; TRBD1 might be the D gene, on 6 matching bases. The clonotype comes from a woman aged 25-40 years in good health and CMV-seronegative. The sample was PBMCs. The DNA sequence follows: TGTGCCAGCTCACCACTCTTAGCACAGGGAAATTACGAAGCTTTCTTT. Its translation reads: CASSPLLAQGNYEAFF.